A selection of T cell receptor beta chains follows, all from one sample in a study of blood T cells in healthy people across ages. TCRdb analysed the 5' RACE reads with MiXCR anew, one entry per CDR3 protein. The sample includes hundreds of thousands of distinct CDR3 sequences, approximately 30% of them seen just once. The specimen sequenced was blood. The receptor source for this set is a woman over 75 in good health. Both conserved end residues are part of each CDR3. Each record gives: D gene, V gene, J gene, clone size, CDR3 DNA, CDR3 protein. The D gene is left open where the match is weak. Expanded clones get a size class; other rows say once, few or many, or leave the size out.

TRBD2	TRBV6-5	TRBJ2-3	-	TGTGCCAGCTCGAGAGCGGGGGGGCAGACAGATACGCAGTATTTT	CASSRAGGQTDTQYF
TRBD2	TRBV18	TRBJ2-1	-	TGTGCCGGCTCACCGAAATTTAGCGGGGGTCGCAATGAGCAGTTCTTC	CAGSPKFSGGRNEQFF
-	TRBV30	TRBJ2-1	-	TGTGCCTGGAGTTGGAGCCACCTTAACAATGAGCAGTTCTTC	CAWSWSHLNNEQFF
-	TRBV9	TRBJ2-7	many	TGTGCCAGCAGCGTAGACCGGGTCTCCTACGAGCAGTACTTC	CASSVDRVSYEQYF
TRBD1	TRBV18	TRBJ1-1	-	TGTGCCAGCTCACCCCCGGGACAGTACAACACTGAAGCTTTCTTT	CASSPPGQYNTEAFF
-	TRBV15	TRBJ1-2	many	TGTGCCACCAGCAGGGCTCGGGCCATCTATGGCTACACCTTC	CATSRARAIYGYTF
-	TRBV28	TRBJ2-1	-	TGTGCCAGCAGCCTCCCCGGCGGCACCTACAATGAGCAGTTCTTC	CASSLPGGTYNEQFF
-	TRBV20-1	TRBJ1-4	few	TGCAGTGCTAGAGACCTTAATGAAAAACGGTTTTTT	CSARDLNEKRFF
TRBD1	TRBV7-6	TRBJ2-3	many	TGTGCCAGCAGCTTAGGACAGGGGGCGCGAGGGACAGATACGCAGTATTTT	CASSLGQGARGTDTQYF
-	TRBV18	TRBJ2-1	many	TGTGCCAGCTCACCACCGGGCCAGGTGGGCAATGAGCAGTTCTTC	CASSPPGQVGNEQFF
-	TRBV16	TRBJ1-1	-	TGTGCCAGCAGCCAAAACAGCCTGGACACTGAAGCTTTCTTT	CASSQNSLDTEAFF
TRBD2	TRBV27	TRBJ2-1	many	TGTGCCAGCAGTTCCCGGACTAGCGGGGAGTACAATGAGCAGTTCTTC	CASSSRTSGEYNEQFF
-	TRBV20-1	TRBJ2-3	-	TGCAGTGCTACCCCGAGGGAGCGGAGACACACAGATACGCAGTATTTT	CSATPRERRHTDTQYF
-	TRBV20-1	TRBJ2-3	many	TGCAGTGCTAGTTATGATACGCAGTATTTT	CSASYDTQYF
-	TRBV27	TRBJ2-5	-	TGTGCCAGCAGGAGCACGGGGCGGAATGAGCAGTACTTC	CASRSTGRNEQYF
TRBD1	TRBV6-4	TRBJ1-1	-	TGTGCCGGCTCCCGGACAGGCAACACTGAAGCTTTCTTT	CAGSRTGNTEAFF
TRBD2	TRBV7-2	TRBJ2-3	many	TGTGCCAGCAGCCCCCGACTAGCGGGGGGGGGTGGAGATACGCAGTATTTT	CASSPRLAGGGGDTQYF
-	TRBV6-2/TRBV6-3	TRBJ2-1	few	TGTGCCAGCAGTTACTCGAATTCCCGACTAGGCAATGAGCAGTTCTTC	CASSYSNSRLGNEQFF
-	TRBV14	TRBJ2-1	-	TGTGCCAGCAGCCAAGACTGGACGGGGAGCGAGCAGTTCTTT	CASSQDWTGSEQFF
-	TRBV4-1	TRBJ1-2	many	TGCGCCAGCAGCCGGGAGGGCGGGCAGGACCATGGCTACACCTTC	CASSREGGQDHGYTF
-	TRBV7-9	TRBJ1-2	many	TGTGCCAGCAGCCTAGCCTCTGGCTACACCTTC	CASSLASGYTF
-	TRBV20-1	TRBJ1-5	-	TGCAGTGCTAGACAACTAGGGACCCAGCCCCAGCATTTT	CSARQLGTQPQHF